The rows below give T cell receptor beta chains drawn from one sample of a study of early T cells in non-severe SARS-CoV-2 infection. TCRdb reprocessed the 5' RACE reads via MiXCR and lists one record per CDR3 protein. Of about 33,000 distinct CDR3 sequences listed, over 4.5% are singletons. Sequencing was performed on whole blood. The receptors here all came from an adult who was a healthcare worker with PCR-confirmed SARS-CoV-2 infection or an uninfected control (not recorded which). The CDR3 runs from the conserved cysteine through the conserved F or W. Fields, in order: CDR3 length, V gene, CDR3 protein.

cdr3_length: 14
v_call: TRBV6-6
cdr3_aa: CASSYPGSIDTQYF

cdr3_length: 17
v_call: TRBV12-3/TRBV12-4
cdr3_aa: CASSSPGQGRVLGELFF

cdr3_length: 14
v_call: TRBV28
cdr3_aa: CASSLYQAGGEQYF

cdr3_length: 15
v_call: TRBV4-3
cdr3_aa: CASSQDSGVFYGYTF

cdr3_length: 14
v_call: TRBV11-2
cdr3_aa: CASSLGQFEGELFF

cdr3_length: 14
v_call: TRBV7-2
cdr3_aa: CASSWDPATGELFF

cdr3_length: 14
v_call: TRBV6-6
cdr3_aa: CASSRQRGTDTQYF

cdr3_length: 12
v_call: TRBV20-1
cdr3_aa: CSASLGNQPQHF

cdr3_length: 12
v_call: TRBV12-3/TRBV12-4
cdr3_aa: CASSNRGETQYF

cdr3_length: 14
v_call: TRBV29-1
cdr3_aa: CSVRTGRGNTEAFF

cdr3_length: 16
v_call: TRBV10-3
cdr3_aa: CAIRRTLQGFSTEAFF

cdr3_length: 16
v_call: TRBV7-9
cdr3_aa: CASSYGGTTIYNEQFF